This TCR beta chain was found in a study of blood T cell repertoires in COVID-19. Methods used by the authors: Using reference gene primer amplification, nucleated cell counts were estimated. Data came from immunoSEQ multiplex PCR; TCRdb stores just in-frame clones and leaves some out. That table gives V, J and clone size, and the DNA gave D and trimming. The sample lists 90,000 to 150,000 clones, 85% seen once, with 11% in the top ten. This CDR3 contains 13 residues. The germline CDR1 and CDR2 sequences are SQVTM and ANQGSEA. Germline trimming cut 8 bases from V and 4 bases from J; bases unmatched to any gene: 7.

The clonotype originates from a man at least 80 years old with acute or convalescent COVID-19. What was sequenced was peripheral blood. The J gene is TRBJ2-1, the V gene TRBV29-1, with 8 bases that match TRBD2. The CDR3 is CSPRGGSYNEQFF. The CDR3 DNA reads as TGCAGCCCTCGGGGGGGGTCGTACAATGAGCAGTTCTTC.